Sequencing of this T cell receptor beta chain was carried out in a study of long-term antiretroviral therapy in people with HIV. Germline V CDR1 and CDR2: MNHEY, SMNVEV (reference sequence). This CDR3 contains 11 residues. V lost 6 bases, J lost 5 bases, and 7 bases lay in between. Assay version v3.0 of immunoSEQ was used, and it was run at survey level. The protocol was immunoSEQ multiplex PCR, while the TCRdb copy is restricted to in-frame clones and leaves out a portion. This sample has roughly 30,000 clones, with roughly 90% found just once. The sequence came from a woman aged 18-30 years with HIV. Sequences were derived from unsorted PBMCs, sampled 1.8 years after starting antiretroviral therapy. The rearrangement uses TRBV27 and TRBJ2-5; TRBD2 might be the D (6 bases). Here the CDR3 DNA reads TGTGCCAGCAGCGGAGGGGAGACCCAGTACTTC. It specifies CASSGGETQYF.